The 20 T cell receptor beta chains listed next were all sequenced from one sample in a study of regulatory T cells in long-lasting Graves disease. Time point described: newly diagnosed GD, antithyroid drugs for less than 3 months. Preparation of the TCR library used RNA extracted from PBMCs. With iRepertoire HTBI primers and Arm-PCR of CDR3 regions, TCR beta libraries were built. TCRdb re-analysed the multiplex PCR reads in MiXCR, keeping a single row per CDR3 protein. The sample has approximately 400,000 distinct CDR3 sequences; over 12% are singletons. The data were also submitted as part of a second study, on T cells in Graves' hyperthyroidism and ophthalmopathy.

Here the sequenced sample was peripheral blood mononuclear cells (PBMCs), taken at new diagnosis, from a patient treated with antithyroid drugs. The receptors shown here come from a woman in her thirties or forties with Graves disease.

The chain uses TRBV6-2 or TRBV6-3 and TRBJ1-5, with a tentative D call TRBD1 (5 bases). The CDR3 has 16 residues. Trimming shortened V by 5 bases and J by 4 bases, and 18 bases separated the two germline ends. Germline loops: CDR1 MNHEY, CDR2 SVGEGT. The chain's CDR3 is CASSAKAGRVNQPQHF. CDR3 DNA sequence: TGTGCCAGCAGTGCCAAGGCAGGGAGGGTGAATCAGCCCCAGCATTTT.

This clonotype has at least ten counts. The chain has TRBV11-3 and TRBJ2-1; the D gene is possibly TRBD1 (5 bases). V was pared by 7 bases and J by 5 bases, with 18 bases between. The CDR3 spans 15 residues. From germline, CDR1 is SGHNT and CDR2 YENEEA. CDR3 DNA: TGTGCCAGCACCCTTGGGATGGGGCCCCACAATGAGCAGTTCTTC. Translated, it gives CASTLGMGPHNEQFF.

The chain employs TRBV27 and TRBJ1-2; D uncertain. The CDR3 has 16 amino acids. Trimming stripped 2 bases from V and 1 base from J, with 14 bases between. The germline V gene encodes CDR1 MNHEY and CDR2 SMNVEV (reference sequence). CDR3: CASSLRLAGLNYGYTF. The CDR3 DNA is TGTGCCAGCAGTTTACGGCTAGCGGGCCTTAACTATGGCTACACCTTC.

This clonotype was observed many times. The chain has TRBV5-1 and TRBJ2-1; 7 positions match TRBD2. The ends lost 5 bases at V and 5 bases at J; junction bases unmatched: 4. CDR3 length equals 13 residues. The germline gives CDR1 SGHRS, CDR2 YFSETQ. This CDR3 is CASSGTKNNEQFF. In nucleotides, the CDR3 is TGCGCCAGCAGTGGGACTAAAAACAATGAGCAGTTCTTC.

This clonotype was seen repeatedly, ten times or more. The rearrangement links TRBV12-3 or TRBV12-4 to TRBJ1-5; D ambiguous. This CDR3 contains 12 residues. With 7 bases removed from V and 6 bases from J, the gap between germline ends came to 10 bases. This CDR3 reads CASTSTGQPQHF. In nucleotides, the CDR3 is TGTGCCAGCACCTCTACCGGTCAGCCCCAGCATTTT.

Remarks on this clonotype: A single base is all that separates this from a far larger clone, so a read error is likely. The CDR3 region is CASSGRLASDTQYF. The CDR3 nucleotides read TGTGCCAGCAGCGGTCGGCTAGCGTCAGATACGCAGTATTTT. The J gene is TRBJ2-3, the V gene TRBV11-1; perhaps TRBD2 as D (6 bases). V was trimmed by 5 bases and J by 4 bases, leaving 13 bases between them. The germline CDR1 and CDR2 sequences are SGHAT and FQDESV (reference sequence). The CDR3 covers 14 residues.

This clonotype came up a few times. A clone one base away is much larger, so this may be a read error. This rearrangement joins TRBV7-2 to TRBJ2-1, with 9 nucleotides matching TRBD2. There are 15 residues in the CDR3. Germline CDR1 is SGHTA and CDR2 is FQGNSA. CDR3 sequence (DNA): TGTGCCAGCAAGAGGATCCTAGCGGGAAGGATTGAGCGGTTCTTC. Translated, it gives CASKRILAGRIERFF.

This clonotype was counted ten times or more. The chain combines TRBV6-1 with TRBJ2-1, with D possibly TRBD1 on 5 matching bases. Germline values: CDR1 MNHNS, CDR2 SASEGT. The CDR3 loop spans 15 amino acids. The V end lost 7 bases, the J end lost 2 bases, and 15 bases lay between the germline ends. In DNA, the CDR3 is TGTGCCAGCACCGTAGGGGCGGTACCCTACAATGAGCAGTTCTTC. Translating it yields CASTVGAVPYNEQFF.

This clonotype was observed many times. CDR3 nucleotide sequence: TGTGCCAGCAGCTTCGGGACAGGGAACGAGCAGTACTTC. Translated, it gives CASSFGTGNEQYF. This chain joins TRBV5-6 and TRBJ2-7, with 9 bases identical to TRBD1. Trimming cost V 2 bases and J 5 bases; bases outside gene matches: 2. The CDR3 consists of 13 residues. Germline lookup yields CDR1 SGHDT and CDR2 YYEEEE. Complete variable domain (other parts from reference TRBV5-6 and TRBJ2-7): DAGVTQSPTHLIKTRGQQVTLRCSPKSGHDTVSWYQQALGQGPQFIFQYYEEEERQRGNFPDRFSGHQFPNYSSELNVNALLLGDSALYLCASSFGTGNEQYFGPGTRLTVT.

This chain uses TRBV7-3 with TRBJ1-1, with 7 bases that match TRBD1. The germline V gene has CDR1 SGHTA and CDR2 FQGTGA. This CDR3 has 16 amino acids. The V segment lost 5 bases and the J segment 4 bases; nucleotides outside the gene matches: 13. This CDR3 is CASSRQGYPVFTEAFF. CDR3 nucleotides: TGTGCCAGCAGCAGACAGGGATACCCGGTTTTCACTGAAGCTTTCTTT.

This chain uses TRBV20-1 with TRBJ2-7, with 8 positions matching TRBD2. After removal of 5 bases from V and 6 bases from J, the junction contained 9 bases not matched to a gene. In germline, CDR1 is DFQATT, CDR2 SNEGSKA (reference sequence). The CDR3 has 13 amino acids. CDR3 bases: TGCAGTGCTTCACCGGGACTAGATTCCGAGCAGTACTTC. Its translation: CSASPGLDSEQYF.

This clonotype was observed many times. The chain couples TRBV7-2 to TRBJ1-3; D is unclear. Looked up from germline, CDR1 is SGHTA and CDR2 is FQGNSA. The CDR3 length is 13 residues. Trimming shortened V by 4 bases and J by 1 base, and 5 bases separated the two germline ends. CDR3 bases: TGTGCCAGCAGCTCCACGTCTGGAAACACCATATATTTT. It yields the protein CASSSTSGNTIYF.

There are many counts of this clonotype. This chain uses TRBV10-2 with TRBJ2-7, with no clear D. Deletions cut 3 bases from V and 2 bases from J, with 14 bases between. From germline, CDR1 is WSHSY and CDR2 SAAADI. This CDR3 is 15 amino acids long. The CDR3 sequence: CASSEGRYPTYEQYF. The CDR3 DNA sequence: TGCGCCAGCAGTGAAGGGCGATACCCCACCTACGAGCAGTACTTC.

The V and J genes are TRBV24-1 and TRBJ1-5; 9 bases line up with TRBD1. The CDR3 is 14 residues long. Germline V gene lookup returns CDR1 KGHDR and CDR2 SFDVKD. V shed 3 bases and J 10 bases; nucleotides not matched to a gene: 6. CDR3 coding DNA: TGTGCCACCAGTGATCCGGACAGGGGAGGACCCCAGCATTTT. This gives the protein CATSDPDRGGPQHF.

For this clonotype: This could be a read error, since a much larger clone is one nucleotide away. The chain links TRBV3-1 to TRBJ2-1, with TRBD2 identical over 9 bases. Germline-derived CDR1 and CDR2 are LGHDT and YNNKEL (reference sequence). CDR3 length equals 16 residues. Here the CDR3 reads CARSQDAGGLYNEQFF. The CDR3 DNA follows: TGTGCCAGGAGCCAAGATGCGGGAGGGCTTTACAATGAGCAGTTCTTC.

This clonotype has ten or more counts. Written as DNA, the CDR3 is TGTGCCAGCAGTTTATCATCACACACAGATACGCAGTATTTT. Its protein product is CASSLSSHTDTQYF. V and J are TRBV12-3 or TRBV12-4 and TRBJ2-3; D not certain. There are 14 residues in the CDR3. The V gene lost 2 bases and the J gene lost 2 bases, with 8 bases spanning the gap.

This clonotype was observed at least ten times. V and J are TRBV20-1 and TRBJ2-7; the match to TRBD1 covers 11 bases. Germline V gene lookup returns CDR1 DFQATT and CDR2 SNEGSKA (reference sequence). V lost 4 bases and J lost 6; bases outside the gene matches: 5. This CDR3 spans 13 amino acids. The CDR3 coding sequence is TGCAGTGCTATTGGGACAGGGGGGATCGAGCAGTACTTC. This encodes CSAIGTGGIEQYF.

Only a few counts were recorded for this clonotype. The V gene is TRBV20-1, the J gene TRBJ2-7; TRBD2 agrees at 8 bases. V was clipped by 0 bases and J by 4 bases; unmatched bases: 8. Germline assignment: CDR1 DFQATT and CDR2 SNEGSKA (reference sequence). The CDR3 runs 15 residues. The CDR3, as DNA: TGCAGTGCTAGAGATCCAAGGTCTAGCGGGTACGAGCAGTACTTC. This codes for CSARDPRSSGYEQYF.

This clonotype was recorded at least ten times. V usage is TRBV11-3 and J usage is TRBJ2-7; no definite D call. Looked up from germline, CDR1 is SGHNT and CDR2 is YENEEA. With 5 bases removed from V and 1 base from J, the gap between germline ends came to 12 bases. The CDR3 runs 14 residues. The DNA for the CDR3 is TGTGCCAGCAGCCCCCCCCGAGAATCCTACGAGCAGTACTTC. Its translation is CASSPPRESYEQYF.

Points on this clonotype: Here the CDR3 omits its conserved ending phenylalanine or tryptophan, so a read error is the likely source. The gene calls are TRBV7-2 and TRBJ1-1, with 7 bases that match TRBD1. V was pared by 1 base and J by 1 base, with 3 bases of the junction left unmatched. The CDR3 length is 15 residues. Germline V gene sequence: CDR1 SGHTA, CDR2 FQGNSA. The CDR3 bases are TGTGCCAGCAGCTTAGTTGGGACAGCGAACACTGAAGCTTTCCTT. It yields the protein CASSLVGTANTEAFL.